Listed below are T cell receptor beta chains from one sample, sequenced in a study of immune evolution from preneoplasia to lung adenocarcinoma. Sequencing used immunoSEQ multiplex PCR; TCRdb keeps in-frame clones, though not all of them. The table includes about 11,000 clones, about 74% detected once. The sequencing sample was made of FFPE normal lung tissue adjacent to the tumor. These receptors were obtained from a person aged 55 to 69 with lung adenocarcinoma. Some clones in this sample may be carry-over from other donors' samples. CDR3s include the opening cysteine and the closing phenylalanine or tryptophan. The order of the fields is V gene, clone size, J gene, D gene, CDR3 DNA, CDR3 protein. D genes are given only for firm matches. Size tells how often a clone was seen (once, few, many) or the class of an expanded clone, and some rows leave it out.

>TRBV11-2|-|TRBJ2-3|-
TGTGCCAGCAGCCCCATAGCTGGCACAGATACGCAGTATTTT
CASSPIAGTDTQYF
>TRBV13|few|TRBJ1-1|-
TGTGCCAGCAGGAAGGGGAGCGCTGAAGCTTTCTTT
CASRKGSAEAFF
>TRBV14|-|TRBJ2-3|TRBD1
TGTGCCAGCAGCCAAGTAGGCCCCGGACAGGGCGTCGATACGCAGTATTTT
CASSQVGPGQGVDTQYF
>TRBV5-1|-|TRBJ1-4|-
TGCGCCAGCAGTCCGGACAGTACTAATGAAAAACTGTTTTTT
CASSPDSTNEKLFF
>TRBV5-6|once|TRBJ2-6|-
TGTGCCAGCAGTCGAAGACAGGTCTCTGGGGCCAACGTCCTGACTTTC
CASSRRQVSGANVLTF
>TRBV5-4|-|TRBJ2-1|TRBD2
TGTGCCAGCAGCCAAATATTCGGCGGGAGGGGCTCCTACAATGAGCAGTTCTTC
CASSQIFGGRGSYNEQFF
>TRBV11-2|-|TRBJ2-7|-
TGTGCCAGCAGCTTAGGAGGGCCCGTCGAGCAGTACTTC
CASSLGGPVEQYF
>TRBV27|-|TRBJ2-7|TRBD2
TGTGCCACCTGTGGGGAGGGACGGAACGAGCAGTACTTC
CATCGEGRNEQYF
>TRBV6-6|-|TRBJ2-1|TRBD1
TGTGCCAGCAGGACCAGGGGGTTTGGCAATGAGCAGTTCTTC
CASRTRGFGNEQFF
>TRBV7-7|once|TRBJ2-7|TRBD1
TGTGCTAGCAGCCGGGGACAGGGGTACGAGCAGTACTTC
CASSRGQGYEQYF
>TRBV28|once|TRBJ1-5|-
TGTGCCACATTCCGAGACAAAAATCAGCCCCAGCATTTT
CATFRDKNQPQHF
>TRBV30|-|TRBJ1-4|-
TGTGCCTGGAGTCCTCAGGGAATCAAACGTGAAAAACTGTTTTTT
CAWSPQGIKREKLFF
>TRBV6-1|once|TRBJ1-2|-
TGTGCCAGCAGTGAGACTGCCTATGGCTACACCTTC
CASSETAYGYTF
>TRBV5-1|once|TRBJ2-3|-
TGCGCCAGCAGCTTGGAGCTCGATACGCAGTATTTT
CASSLELDTQYF
>TRBV29-1|-|TRBJ1-1|-
TGCAGCGTTCCCCCCGGGAAGAACACTGAAGCTTTCTTT
CSVPPGKNTEAFF
>TRBV7-2|-|TRBJ2-7|-
TGTGCCAGCAGCAGCGGTTTCGAGCAGTACTTC
CASSSGFEQYF
>TRBV6-5|-|TRBJ2-2|-
TGTGCCAGCAGGACCGGACTCACCGGGGAGCTGTTTTTT
CASRTGLTGELFF
>TRBV2|-|TRBJ2-6|TRBD1
TGTGCCAGTACAGGGGCTCTCTCTGGGGCCAACGTCCTGACTTTC
CASTGALSGANVLTF
>TRBV19|-|TRBJ2-4|-
TGTGCCAGTAGTTCCCCTAGGGTGGGAGCCAAAAACATTCAGTACTTC
CASSSPRVGAKNIQYF
>TRBV29-1|once|TRBJ2-3|TRBD2
TGCAGCGTTGACCGGACTAGCGGAACAGATACGCAGTATTTT
CSVDRTSGTDTQYF
>TRBV9|once|TRBJ2-1|-
TGTGCCAGCAGCCCCAGGGACCGCCAATACAATGAGCAGTTCTTC
CASSPRDRQYNEQFF
>TRBV2|-|TRBJ2-7|-
TGTGCCAGCAGTGATTACGAGCAGTACTTC
CASSDYEQYF
>TRBV7-9|once|TRBJ2-5|-
TGTGCCAGCAGCTTGGGTATTGACGGAGGGGAGACCCAGTACTTC
CASSLGIDGGETQYF
>TRBV10-2|-|TRBJ2-2|-
TGCGCCAGCAGTGTGTCCGGGGAGCTGTTTTTT
CASSVSGELFF
>TRBV18|-|TRBJ1-4|-
TGTGCCAGCTCACCAGACAGAACCTCTAATGAAAAACTGTTTTTT
CASSPDRTSNEKLFF
>TRBV6-1|medium-sized|TRBJ2-2|-
TGTGCCAGCACTAAGACAGAGACCGGGGAGCTGTTTTTT
CASTKTETGELFF
>TRBV6-1|medium-sized|TRBJ2-2|-
TGTGCCAGCAGGCGGAATGAAAACACCGGGGAGCTGTTTTTT
CASRRNENTGELFF
>TRBV7-2|few|TRBJ2-7|TRBD2
TGTGCCAGCAGCAAAACGGGGGGTAGCGGCTACGAGCAGTACTTC
CASSKTGGSGYEQYF
>TRBV11-2|-|TRBJ2-3|TRBD2
TGTGCCAGCAGCTTACCGGGAGGGCGAGGAGATACGCAGTATTTT
CASSLPGGRGDTQYF
>TRBV7-2|-|TRBJ2-2|TRBD1
TGTGCCAGCAGCCCGAGGACAGGGTTGACCACCGGGGAGCTGTTTTTT
CASSPRTGLTTGELFF
>TRBV7-2|-|TRBJ2-7|-
TGTGCCAGCAGATCCTACGGAGGGAGAGGATACGAGCAGTACTTC
CASRSYGGRGYEQYF
>TRBV20-1|-|TRBJ1-2|-
TGCAGTGCTTTAGAAGACTATGGCTACACCTTC
CSALEDYGYTF
>TRBV27|-|TRBJ2-6|-
TGTGCCAGCTCCTTAACTCTGGCGGGGGCCAACGTCCTGACTTTC
CASSLTLAGANVLTF
>TRBV2|-|TRBJ2-2|-
TGTGCCAGCGCGGAGCAAGCGGGTAGCTCCGGGGAGCTGTTTTTT
CASAEQAGSSGELFF
>TRBV7-9|-|TRBJ2-5|-
TGTGCCAGCAGCTTCGGTCAAGAGACCCAGTACTTC
CASSFGQETQYF
>TRBV9|-|TRBJ2-5|-
TGTGCCAGCAGCGTAGCGGGGAAAGAGACCCAGTACTTC
CASSVAGKETQYF
>TRBV2|-|TRBJ2-2|-
TGTGCCAGCAGTGAAAGGGACATCTACACCGGGGAGCTGTTTTTT
CASSERDIYTGELFF
>TRBV4-1|-|TRBJ2-7|TRBD1
TGCGCCAGCAGCCAAGTTTTAGGTAGACAGGGAAACGAGCAGTACTTC
CASSQVLGRQGNEQYF
>TRBV6-5|few|TRBJ2-5|-
TGTGCCAGCAGTTACCAGGGCGGGATTCAAGAGACCCAGTACTTC
CASSYQGGIQETQYF
>TRBV4-2|-|TRBJ1-3|TRBD1
TGTGCCAGCAGCCAAGTCGAAGCGGGACAGTCTTTTGGAAACACCATATATTTT
CASSQVEAGQSFGNTIYF
>TRBV9|few|TRBJ2-1|-
TGTGCCAGCAGCGTAGGGGGAGGCTCCTACAATGAGCAGTTCTTC
CASSVGGGSYNEQFF
>TRBV6-4|-|TRBJ2-2|TRBD1
TGTGCCAGCAGCGGGACAGGGGAGGACGGGGAGCTGTTTTTT
CASSGTGEDGELFF
>TRBV28|-|TRBJ2-1|TRBD2
TGTGCCAGCAGTCCCCCTGGCGGGAGGGCCAACAATGAGCAGTTCTTC
CASSPPGGRANNEQFF
>TRBV28|-|TRBJ2-7|TRBD1
TGTGCCAGCAGTTTTGAGGGTGCAGGGGGCTACGAGCAGTACTTC
CASSFEGAGGYEQYF